These 10 T cell receptor beta chains came from one sample sequenced in a study of long-term antiretroviral therapy in people with HIV (dated by TCRdb to the early 2020s). The immunoSEQ hsTCRB v3.0 assay was used at survey level resolution to sequence the TRB variable region. Held by TCRdb, this immuneACCESS table contains in-frame sequences only and omits some clones. Under half of the omission traces to an unresolved V gene where checked; the cause of the rest is unknown. In all, the sample holds about 19,000 clones, and 70% to 80% of those were seen once. Of the sample, roughly 6.7% falls within the top ten clones. Source: unsorted PBMCs, taken at the start of antiretroviral therapy, before treatment. The receptors come from a man aged 18-30 years with HIV.

This clone was seen more than once but under ten times. Other nucleotide sequences in the sample specify the same CDR3. V is TRBV27 and J is TRBJ1-1; D perhaps matches TRBD1 (6 bases). V dropped 6 bases and J dropped 4 bases, with 9 bases sitting between them. The CDR3 loop spans 12 amino acids. Germline-derived CDR1 and CDR2 are MNHEY and SMNVEV (reference sequence). CDR3 amino acids: CASRTGLTEAFF. The CDR3 bases are TGTGCCAGCAGAACAGGGCTCACTGAAGCTTTCTTT.

This clone was observed a single time. This chain uses TRBV7-2 with TRBJ1-4; 10 bases agree with TRBD1. J was trimmed by 4 bases and V by 4 bases; bases with no gene match: 3. The length of the CDR3 is 15 residues. CDR1 is SGHTA, CDR2 FQGNSA, per germline. The CDR3 reads CASSSGQGVNEKLFF. DNA for the CDR3: TGTGCCAGCAGCTCCGGACAGGGGGTTAATGAAAAACTGTTTTTT.

In this sample, this clone turned up once. This chain joins TRBV10-3 and TRBJ2-1, with D perhaps matching TRBD2 (6 bases). V was pared by 6 bases and J by 7 bases, with 7 bases between. CDR3 length equals 11 residues. In germline, CDR1 is ENHRY, CDR2 SYGVKD. For the CDR3, the DNA is TGTGCCATCAGCCTAGCGAATGAGCAGTTCTTC. Encoded protein: CAISLANEQFF.

The rearrangement uses TRBV19 and TRBJ1-1; D remains unclear. From germline, CDR1 is LNHDA and CDR2 SQIVND (reference sequence). CDR3 length: 15 residues. The V gene lost 3 bases and the J gene lost 8 bases, with 19 bases spanning the gap. CDR3 in amino acids: CASSIGLTADEEAFF. DNA for the CDR3: TGTGCCAGTAGTATTGGACTAACAGCGGATGAGGAAGCTTTCTTT.

There are a few counts of this clone. The CDR3 protein is CASSYGTNMGEQYF. Written as DNA, the CDR3 is TGTGCCAGCAGTTACGGGACTAACATGGGGGAGCAGTACTTC. The chain couples TRBV6-5 to TRBJ2-7; 7 nucleotides align to TRBD2. Germline V lookup: CDR1 MNHEY, CDR2 SVGAGI. The trim removed 2 bases at V and 7 bases at J, leaving 8 bases unmatched. The CDR3 is 14 amino acids.

The DNA for the CDR3 is TGTGCCAGTAGTACCGACAGGGCGGGCAATCAGCCCCAGCATTTT. Its translation: CASSTDRAGNQPQHF. This sequence joins TRBV19 and TRBJ1-5; 7 bases line up with TRBD1. Losses at the gene ends were 4 bases for V and 2 bases for J; bases not matched to a gene: 5. Germline loops: CDR1 LNHDA, CDR2 SQIVND (reference sequence). The CDR3 covers 15 residues. The full variable domain, with the rest looked up from reference TRBV19 and TRBJ1-5, is DGGITQSPKYLFRKEGQNVTLSCEQNLNHDAMYWYRQDPGQGLRLIYYSQIVNDFQKGDIAEGYSVSREKKESFPLTVTSAQKNPTAFYLCASSTDRAGNQPQHFGDGTRLSIL.

The chain employs TRBV7-6 and TRBJ2-3; tentative D call: TRBD1 (5 bases). Germline V lookup: CDR1 SGHVS, CDR2 FNYEAQ. The CDR3 has 17 residues. V was shortened by 5 bases and J by 2 bases, with 20 bases between the two germline ends. The CDR3 sequence: CASSQLLGQGNTDTQYF. The CDR3 coding sequence is TGTGCCAGCAGCCAACTCCTTGGCCAGGGCAACACAGATACGCAGTATTTT.

The J gene is TRBJ1-1, the V gene TRBV7-9, with TRBD1 as a possible D gene (5 bases). The germline V and J ends were trimmed by 8 bases and 3 bases, with 22 bases remaining between them. Looked up from germline, CDR1 is SEHNR and CDR2 is FQNEAQ (reference sequence). The CDR3 contains 16 residues. CDR3: CASGGFVRGGYTEAFF. DNA of the CDR3: TGTGCCAGCGGGGGGTTCGTACGGGGGGGTTACACTGAAGCTTTCTTT. Based on the CDR3 plus reference TRBV7-9 and TRBJ1-1, the full variable domain is DTGVSQNPRHKITKRGQNVTFRCDPISEHNRLYWYRQTLGQGPEFLTYFQNEAQLEKSRLLSDRFSAERPKGSFSTLEIQRTEQGDSAMYLCASGGFVRGGYTEAFFGQGTRLTVV.

The chain employs TRBV28 and TRBJ2-3, with D perhaps matching TRBD1 (6 bases). The CDR3 totals 14 residues. CDR1 and CDR2 from the germline V gene are MDHEN and SYDVKM. Trimming shortened V by 7 bases and J by 2 bases, and 13 bases separated the two germline ends. CDR3 in amino acids: CASTQQGNTDTQYF. CDR3 DNA: TGTGCCAGCACCCAACAGGGAAACACAGATACGCAGTATTTT.

The CDR3, as DNA: TGTGCCAGCAGCTTAGACTTGGGACGGTTCTACGAGCAGTACTTC. Its protein is CASSLDLGRFYEQYF. This chain links TRBV7-8 with TRBJ2-7; D is tentatively TRBD1 or TRBD2 (5 bases each). Trimming left V 1 base short and J 3 bases short, with 13 bases between. Germline assignment: CDR1 SGHVS and CDR2 FQNEAQ. The CDR3 totals 15 residues.